This T cell receptor (beta chain) is drawn from a study of CD8 T cells in Susac syndrome. The authors reverse transcribed about 0.5 to 1 ug RNA with random hexamers. Using its own MiXCR run on the immunoSEQ multiplex PCR reads, TCRdb lists one record per CDR3 protein. The sample consists of 250,000 to 300,000 distinct CDR3 sequences, about 85% of them appearing once. The multiple sclerosis controls, all treatment-naive patients, had relapsing-remitting disease that was stable or active. Sequencing used CD8+ T cells from PBMCs. This receptor was obtained from a human donor with multiple sclerosis.

The CDR3 bases are TGTGCCAGCAGCGTAGGTGGTGGTGCAGCGACCCAGTACTTC. It yields the protein CASSVGGGAATQYF. The rearrangement uses TRBV9 and TRBJ2-5; D is unclear. The CDR3 loop spans 14 amino acids. CDR1 is SGDLS, CDR2 YYNGEE, per germline. V lost 0 bases, J lost 7 bases, and 13 bases lay in between.